This TCR beta chain is drawn from a study of CD8 T cells in ankylosing spondylitis. Findings and limits, study-wide: Prior work had noted some motif variants in reactive arthritis blood and synovial fluid. Among TCR beta sequences, a motif of 7 to 9 highly homologous variants appeared characteristic of ankylosing spondylitis blood. Disease-linked clones were reportedly significantly enriched in matched ankylosing spondylitis synovial fluid. A CD8+ phenotype characterized the disease-linked clones, which were relatively rare in peripheral blood.

From the 5' RACE reads, TCRdb called clonotypes with MiXCR, one entry per CDR3 protein. This sample has 230,000 or so distinct CDR3 sequences, with more than 20% found just once. This clonotype has at least ten counts. Its target is unknown. Germline V lookup: CDR1 LGHDT, CDR2 YNNKEL (reference sequence). With 2 bases removed from V and 2 bases from J, the gap between germline ends came to 7 bases. The CDR3 extends over 14 amino acids. Sample: blood, either unsorted or a sorted T cell fraction (not recorded which). This chain joins TRBV3-1 and TRBJ2-1; either TRBD1 or TRBD2 may fit D (5 bases each). The sequence was obtained from a male donor with ankylosing spondylitis or in good health (not recorded which). CDR3 residues: CASSQWGPYNEQFF. The DNA for the CDR3 is TGTGCCAGCAGCCAATGGGGACCCTACAATGAGCAGTTCTTC.